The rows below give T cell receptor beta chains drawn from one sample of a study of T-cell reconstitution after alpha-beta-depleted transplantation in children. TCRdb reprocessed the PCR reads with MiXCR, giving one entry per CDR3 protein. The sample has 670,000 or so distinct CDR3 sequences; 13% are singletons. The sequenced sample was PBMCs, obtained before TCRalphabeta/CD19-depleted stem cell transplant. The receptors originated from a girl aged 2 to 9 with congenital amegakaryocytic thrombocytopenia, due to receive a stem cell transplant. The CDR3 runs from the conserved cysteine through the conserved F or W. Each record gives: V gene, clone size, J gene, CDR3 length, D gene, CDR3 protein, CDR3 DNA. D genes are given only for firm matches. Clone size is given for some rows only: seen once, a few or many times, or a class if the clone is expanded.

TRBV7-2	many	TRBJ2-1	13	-	CASSSMSAGEQFF	TGTGCCAGCAGCTCGATGAGTGCGGGTGAGCAGTTCTTC
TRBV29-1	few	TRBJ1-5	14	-	CSAVEAGSNQPQHF	TGCAGCGCCGTCGAGGCGGGTAGCAATCAGCCCCAGCATTTT
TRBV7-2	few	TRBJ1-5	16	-	CASSLDQPGLNQPQHF	TGTGCCAGCAGCTTAGATCAGCCAGGGCTCAATCAGCCCCAGCATTTT
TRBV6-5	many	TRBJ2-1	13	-	CASSYREFGEQFF	TGTGCCAGCAGTTACCGGGAGTTTGGAGAGCAGTTCTTC
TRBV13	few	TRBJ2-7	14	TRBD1	CASSFSGDSYEQYF	TGTGCCAGCAGCTTCTCCGGGGACAGCTACGAGCAGTACTTC
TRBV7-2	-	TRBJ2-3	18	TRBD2	CASSLAFRASGSTDTQYF	TGTGCCAGCAGCTTAGCGTTTCGGGCTAGCGGGAGCACAGATACGCAGTATTTT
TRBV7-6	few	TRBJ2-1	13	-	CASGRGTSWEQFF	TGTGCCAGCGGTCGCGGGACCTCATGGGAGCAGTTCTTC
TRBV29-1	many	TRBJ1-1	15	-	CSVEDRTTGTTEAFF	TGCAGCGTTGAAGATCGGACTACAGGGACGACTGAAGCTTTCTTT
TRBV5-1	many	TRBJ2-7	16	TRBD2	CASSLGLAGVYDEQYF	TGCGCCAGCAGCTTAGGCCTAGCGGGAGTTTACGACGAGCAGTACTTC
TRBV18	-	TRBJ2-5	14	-	CASSPLPGAKTQYF	TGTGCCAGCTCACCACTCCCAGGGGCGAAGACCCAGTACTTC
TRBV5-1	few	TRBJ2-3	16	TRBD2	CASSFGGRGGTDTQYF	TGCGCCAGCAGCTTTGGCGGGAGGGGTGGCACAGATACGCAGTATTTT
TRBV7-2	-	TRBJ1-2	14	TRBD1	CASSPPTGNYDYTF	TGTGCCAGCAGCCCTCCGACAGGGAACTATGACTACACCTTC
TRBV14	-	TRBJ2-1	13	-	CASSQEQYLPQFF	TGTGCCAGCAGCCAAGAACAGTATTTGCCTCAGTTCTTC
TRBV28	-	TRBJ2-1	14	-	CASRDFSNYNEQFF	TGTGCCAGCAGGGACTTTTCGAACTACAATGAGCAGTTCTTC
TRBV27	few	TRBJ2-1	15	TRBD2	CASRHVAGGDNEQFF	TGTGCCAGCAGGCACGTAGCGGGAGGGGACAATGAGCAGTTCTTC
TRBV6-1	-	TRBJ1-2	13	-	CARMGQQGCGYTF	TGTGCCAGAATGGGGCAACAGGGCTGCGGCTACACCTTC
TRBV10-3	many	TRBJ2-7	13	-	CAISGTDNYEQYF	TGTGCCATCAGTGGTACCGATAACTACGAGCAGTACTTC
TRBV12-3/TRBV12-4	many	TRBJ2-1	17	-	CASSLQPPGLLYNEQFF	TGTGCCAGCAGTTTACAGCCACCGGGACTGCTCTACAATGAGCAGTTCTTC
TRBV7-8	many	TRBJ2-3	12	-	CASSTVHGSRYF	TGTGCCAGCAGCACCGTTCACGGGAGTAGGTATTTT
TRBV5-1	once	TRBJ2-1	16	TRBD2	CASSTITSGSYNEQFF	TGCGCCAGCAGCACGATAACTAGCGGTTCCTACAATGAGCAGTTCTTC
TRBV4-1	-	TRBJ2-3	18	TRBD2	CASSQDNREGRGSDTQYF	TGCGCCAGCAGCCAAGATAACCGGGAGGGCCGGGGTTCAGATACGCAGTATTTT
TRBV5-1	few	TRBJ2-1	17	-	CASSSSLSSRLYNEQFF	TGCGCCAGCAGCTCATCACTTTCATCTAGACTTTACAATGAGCAGTTCTTC
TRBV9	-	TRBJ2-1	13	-	CASSLRTANEQFF	TGTGCCAGCAGCTTACGGACAGCCAATGAGCAGTTCTTC
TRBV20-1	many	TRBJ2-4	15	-	CSARAVRDAKNIQYF	TGCAGTGCAAGGGCCGTCCGGGACGCCAAAAACATTCAGTACTTC
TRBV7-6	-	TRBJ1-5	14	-	CASSLAWGSQPQHF	TGTGCCAGCAGCTTAGCGTGGGGGAGCCAGCCCCAGCATTTT
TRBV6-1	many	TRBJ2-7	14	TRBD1	CASSLGTGYFEQYF	TGTGCCAGCAGCCTCGGGACAGGCTATTTCGAGCAGTACTTC
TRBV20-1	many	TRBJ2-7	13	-	CSASLANPYEQYF	TGCAGTGCTAGTCTGGCGAATCCCTACGAGCAGTACTTC
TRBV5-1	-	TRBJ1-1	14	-	CASSLNGANTEAFF	TGCGCCAGCAGCTTAAACGGGGCGAACACTGAAGCTTTCTTT
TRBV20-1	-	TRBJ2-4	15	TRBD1	CSATDRGEAKNIQYF	TGCAGTGCAACCGACAGGGGGGAGGCCAAAAACATTCAGTACTTC
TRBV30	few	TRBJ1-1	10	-	CACEESEAFF	TGTGCCTGCGAGGAATCTGAAGCTTTCTTT
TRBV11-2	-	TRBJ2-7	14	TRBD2	CASGETSGGYEQYF	TGTGCCAGCGGAGAAACCAGCGGGGGCTACGAGCAGTACTTC
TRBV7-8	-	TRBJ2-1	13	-	CASSKTTGTEQFF	TGTGCCAGCAGCAAAACTACAGGGACTGAGCAGTTCTTC
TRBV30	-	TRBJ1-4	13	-	CAWRDFGAEKLFF	TGTGCCTGGAGGGATTTTGGGGCCGAAAAACTGTTTTTT
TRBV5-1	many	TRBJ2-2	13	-	CASSLWRSGELFF	TGCGCCAGCAGCCTGTGGCGGTCGGGGGAGCTGTTTTTT
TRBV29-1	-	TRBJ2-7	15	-	CSVVFTGRVYYEQYF	TGCAGCGTTGTTTTTACAGGACGGGTATACTACGAGCAGTACTTC
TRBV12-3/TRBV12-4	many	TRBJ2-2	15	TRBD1	CASTFLRGQVGELFF	TGTGCCAGCACCTTCCTCAGGGGGCAGGTCGGGGAGCTGTTTTTT